This T cell receptor (beta chain) stems from a study of cytomegalovirus exposure and HLA in healthy donors. Study-wide findings and caveats: Specific recognition of CMV antigens was confirmed in vitro for a few chains (all CMV-associated). More clonal expansion characterized HLA-associated TCR beta chains than equally common others in a later analysis. Association of roughly 18,000 TCR beta sequences with HLA alleles was found at 0.05 false discovery rate in a later analysis.

PCR amplification relied on 60 Vbeta primers (plus 13 Jbeta primers). Using immunoSEQ multiplex PCR, the repertoire was profiled, and TCRdb retains in-frame clones only, with some absent. Of 150,000 or so clones in the sample, nearly 80% were seen once. In the case of this clone: Its antigen is not known.

This receptor was obtained from a middle-aged woman in good health and CMV-seronegative. Specimen: PBMCs.

CDR3 residues: CASSIRQGGWYNSPLHF. CDR3 DNA: TGTGCCAGCAGCATTCGACAGGGGGGGTGGTATAATTCACCCCTCCACTTT. V and J are TRBV5-4 and TRBJ1-6; 9 nucleotides align to TRBD1. The CDR3 is made up of 17 amino acids. The germline V gene encodes CDR1 SGHNT and CDR2 YYREEE (reference sequence). V lost 4 bases, J lost 4 bases, and 9 bases stayed unmatched.